This T cell receptor (beta chain) was captured in a study of cytomegalovirus exposure and HLA in healthy donors. Overall study findings and caveats: Researchers reported in a later analysis that common viral pathogens appeared linked to several top clusters.

This PCR relied on a set of 60 Vbeta primers and 13 Jbeta primers. Here immunoSEQ multiplex PCR was the method, and the copy in TCRdb shows in-frame clones only, minus some. The sample has under 150,000 clones; about 85% are singletons. Turning to this clone: Its target is unknown.

The sequence was obtained from a boy younger than 18 in good health and CMV-seronegative. The sample was PBMCs.

The CDR3 bases are TGTGCCAGCATGGCTCGGGGCGGGGCGTACAATGAGCAGTTCTTC. Encoded protein: CASMARGGAYNEQFF. This chain joins TRBV6-5 and TRBJ2-1; D may be TRBD2 (6 bases). Trimming shortened V by 7 bases and J by 4 bases, and 17 bases separated the two germline ends. This CDR3 has 15 amino acids. CDR1 and CDR2 from the germline V gene are MNHEY and SVGAGI.